These T cell receptor beta chains were read from a single sample in a study. TCRdb re-called the 5' RACE reads through MiXCR, storing one row per CDR3 protein. Of thousands of distinct CDR3 sequences in the sample, over 50% were seen once. Sequencing was done on a sample of Tregs sorted from a lymph node. These receptors were collected from a female donor with breast cancer. CDR3s include the opening cysteine and the closing phenylalanine or tryptophan. A D gene is named only where the DNA matches it firmly. Rows give clone size only sometimes, using once, few, many, or a class for an expanded clone.

CDR3,DNA,size,J,D,V
CAINRAGAGNTEAFF,TGTGCCATCAATCGGGCAGGGGCCGGGAACACTGAAGCTTTCTTT,few,TRBJ1-1,-,TRBV10-3
CASSDERGYTF,TGTGCCAGCAGTGATGAACGGGGCTACACCTTC,-,TRBJ1-2,-,TRBV2
CSSETYQETQYF,TGCAGTAGCGAAACGTACCAAGAGACCCAGTACTTC,-,TRBJ2-5,-,TRBV20-1
CSARNPAYTEAFF,TGCAGTGCTAGAAACCCGGCATACACTGAAGCTTTCTTT,once,TRBJ1-1,-,TRBV20-1
CSAARQGGSGNTIYF,TGCAGTGCAGCTAGGCAGGGGGGATCAGGAAACACCATATATTTT,-,TRBJ1-3,TRBD1,TRBV20-1
CASSPSRLAGILTRRNEQFF,TGTGCCAGCAGTCCGAGCCGACTAGCGGGGATTCTAACCCGAAGGAATGAGCAGTTCTTC,-,TRBJ2-1,TRBD2,TRBV6-2/TRBV6-3
CASSSLAGYEQYF,TGTGCCAGCAGCTCCCTAGCGGGTTACGAGCAGTACTTC,few,TRBJ2-7,TRBD2,TRBV12-3/TRBV12-4
CASSRVLFPDTQYF,TGTGCCAGCAGTAGAGTCCTCTTTCCAGATACGCAGTATTTT,-,TRBJ2-3,-,TRBV7-2
CASSYIAVSSYNEQFF,TGTGCCAGCAGTTACATAGCGGTTAGCTCCTACAATGAGCAGTTCTTC,few,TRBJ2-1,-,TRBV12-3/TRBV12-4
CASRLQANEKLFF,TGTGCCAGCAGGCTACAGGCTAATGAAAAACTGTTTTTT,-,TRBJ1-4,-,TRBV27
CSAREEGSPLHF,TGCAGTGCTAGAGAGGAGGGTTCACCCCTCCACTTT,few,TRBJ1-6,-,TRBV20-1